These 21 T cell receptor beta chains share one sample of origin, sequenced in a study of blood T cell repertoires in COVID-19. The method was immunoSEQ multiplex PCR; TCRdb's version includes in-frame clones alone and lacks a portion of them. Altogether 250,000 or so clones are present, 75% to 90% being singletons, with the ten largest covering approximately 4%. Sequencing was done on a sample of PBMCs or T cells enriched from blood (not recorded which). The receptors come from a woman aged 30 to 39 with acute COVID-19.

This rearrangement joins TRBV5-1 to TRBJ1-3, with D possibly being TRBD1 (5 bases). Germline V CDR1 and CDR2: SGHRS, YFSETQ. With 3 bases removed from V and 0 bases from J, the gap between germline ends came to 13 bases. The CDR3 has 16 residues. The CDR3 sequence is CASSSDRTDSGNTIYF. The CDR3 coding sequence is TGCGCCAGCAGCTCCGACAGAACCGACTCTGGAAACACCATATATTTT.

The chain is built from TRBV7-2 and TRBJ2-2, with D maybe TRBD2 (6 bases). There are 14 residues in the CDR3. V lost 1 base and J lost 4, with 7 bases in between. Germline assignment: CDR1 SGHTA and CDR2 FQGNSA. The CDR3 loop is CASSLVAVTGELFF. The CDR3 region has the DNA TGTGCCAGCAGCTTAGTAGCGGTCACCGGGGAGCTGTTTTTT. The complete variable domain, with remaining parts taken from reference TRBV7-2 and TRBJ2-2, reads GAGVSQSPSNKVTEKGKDVELRCDPISGHTALYWYRQSLGQGLEFLIYFQGNSAPDKSGLPSDRFSAERTGGSVSTLTIQRTQQEDSAVYLCASSLVAVTGELFFGEGSRLTVL.

The V and J genes are TRBV27 and TRBJ2-7; 7 bases agree with TRBD1. Germline-derived CDR1 and CDR2 are MNHEY and SMNVEV (reference sequence). The CDR3 spans 13 residues. V trimming: 6 bases; J trimming: 3 bases; junction bases outside the gene matches: 5. The DNA for the CDR3 is TGTGCCAGCAGAGGACAGGCCCACTACGAGCAGTACTTC. Amino acids: CASRGQAHYEQYF.

The J gene is TRBJ2-1, the V gene TRBV24-1, with a possible D match to TRBD1 (6 bases). This CDR3 has 13 residues. V was pared by 2 bases and J by 10 bases, with 11 bases between. From germline, CDR1 is KGHDR and CDR2 SFDVKD. The CDR3 nucleotides are TGTGCCACCAGTGATTCGGGACAAGTGGAGCAGTTCTTC. Translation gives CATSDSGQVEQFF.

The chain couples TRBV3-1 (or the pseudogene TRBV3-2) to TRBJ1-4, with a possible D match to TRBD1 (5 bases). This CDR3 region has 14 residues. Germline V gives CDR1 LGHDT, CDR2 YNNKEL (reference sequence). The V gene lost 2 bases and the J gene lost 8 bases, with 12 bases spanning the gap. CDR3: CASSQSGTYEKLFF. CDR3 nucleotide sequence: TGTGCCAGCAGCCAATCTGGGACTTACGAAAAACTGTTTTTT.

The chain combines TRBV5-1 with TRBJ2-5; D remains unclear. Germline V gives CDR1 SGHRS, CDR2 YFSETQ. CDR3 size: 12 residues. The germline V and J ends were trimmed by 0 bases and 5 bases, with 5 bases remaining between them. The CDR3 DNA follows: TGCGCCAGCAGCTTGGCCGAGGAGACCCAGTACTTC. Amino acids: CASSLAEETQYF.

The rearrangement joins TRBV5-6 to TRBJ1-4; no clear D. The germline CDR1 and CDR2 sequences are SGHDT and YYEEEE. Deletions cut 0 bases from V and 5 bases from J, with 23 bases between. The CDR3 sequence is 19 residues long. The CDR3 sequence: CASSLERRVADILNEKLFF. CDR3 coding DNA: TGTGCCAGCAGCTTGGAGCGGCGGGTTGCAGATATCTTGAATGAAAAACTGTTTTTT. Full variable domain (outside the CDR3, taken from reference TRBV5-6 and TRBJ1-4): DAGVTQSPTHLIKTRGQQVTLRCSPKSGHDTVSWYQQALGQGPQFIFQYYEEEERQRGNFPDRFSGHQFPNYSSELNVNALLLGDSALYLCASSLERRVADILNEKLFFGSGTQLSVL.

Only a few counts were recorded for this clone. The V gene is TRBV19, the J gene TRBJ2-2, with D possibly being TRBD2 (6 bases). The CDR3 runs 14 residues. The germline V gene encodes CDR1 LNHDA and CDR2 SQIVND (reference sequence). Trimming removed 4 bases from V and 0 bases from J, with 6 bases in between. DNA for the CDR3: TGTGCCAGTAGTACGGGAGCGAACACCGGGGAGCTGTTTTTT. Translation gives CASSTGANTGELFF. The full variable domain, in which reference TRBV19 and TRBJ2-2 provide the parts outside the CDR3, is DGGITQSPKYLFRKEGQNVTLSCEQNLNHDAMYWYRQDPGQGLRLIYYSQIVNDFQKGDIAEGYSVSREKKESFPLTVTSAQKNPTAFYLCASSTGANTGELFFGEGSRLTVL.

The rearrangement joins TRBV27 to TRBJ1-1; tentatively, D is TRBD1 (5 bases). Germline CDR1 MNHEY, CDR2 SMNVEV (reference sequence). The CDR3 runs 13 residues. Trimming pared 2 bases from V and 5 bases from J, leaving 9 bases between. The CDR3 bases are TGTGCCAGCAGTTTACAGGGAGGTACTGAAGCTTTCTTT. Protein sequence: CASSLQGGTEAFF.

This clone was seen just once. V gene TRBV7-9 combines with J gene TRBJ2-5, with D possibly being TRBD2 (6 bases). Germline assignment: CDR1 SEHNR and CDR2 FQNEAQ (reference sequence). Deletions cut 5 bases from V and 4 bases from J, with 11 bases between. The CDR3 sequence is 13 residues long. The CDR3 loop is CASSKMEGETQYF. CDR3 bases: TGTGCCAGCAGCAAAATGGAGGGAGAGACCCAGTACTTC.

This clone has just one count. This sequence joins TRBV7-9 and TRBJ1-1; D not certain. The CDR3 is 18 amino acids. Germline-derived CDR1 and CDR2 are SEHNR and FQNEAQ (reference sequence). Trimming pared 5 bases from V and 0 bases from J, leaving 22 bases between. The CDR3 bases are TGTGCCAGCAGCAAGAATTGGGCAGCAAGATCGGTGAACACTGAAGCTTTCTTT. The encoded protein is CASSKNWAARSVNTEAFF.

The chain couples TRBV4-2 to TRBJ2-6; 7 bases align to TRBD1. This CDR3 has 18 amino acids. In germline, CDR1 is LGHNA, CDR2 YNFKEQ. V shed 0 bases, J shed 0 bases, and the junction held 5 bases outside the gene matches. In nucleotides, the CDR3 is TGTGCCAGCAGCCAAGAGGGGACAGCCCTCTCTGGGGCCAACGTCCTGACTTTC. Translation: CASSQEGTALSGANVLTF.

This clone came up once. The chain links TRBV7-9 to TRBJ2-6; D is possibly TRBD2 (5 bases). Trimming removed 3 bases from V and 2 bases from J, with 11 bases in between. The CDR3 consists of 16 residues. Germline-derived CDR1 and CDR2 are SEHNR and FQNEAQ (reference sequence). CDR3 region: CASSFVGAPGANVLTF. The DNA for the CDR3 is TGTGCCAGCAGCTTCGTGGGAGCACCTGGGGCCAACGTCCTGACTTTC.

V is TRBV5-1 and J is TRBJ2-1; 14 nucleotides agree with TRBD2. CDR1 is SGHRS and CDR2 is YFSETQ in the germline V gene. The length of the CDR3 is 18 residues. V lost 3 bases and J lost 3; bases outside the gene matches: 8. CDR3 sequence: CASSWGLAGDRNYNEQFF. In DNA form, the CDR3 reads TGCGCCAGCAGCTGGGGACTAGCGGGAGACCGAAACTACAATGAGCAGTTCTTC.

As DNA, the CDR3 is TGTGCCAGCAGTTTTCACTTAGCGGAACTGCAGGAGACCCAGTACTTC. Translation gives CASSFHLAELQETQYF. The rearrangement joins TRBV6-5 to TRBJ2-5, with D perhaps matching TRBD2 (6 bases). The V end lost 4 bases, the J end lost 5 bases, and 20 bases lay between the germline ends. This CDR3 spans 16 amino acids. Germline V gives CDR1 MNHEY, CDR2 SVGAGI.

This chain links TRBV29-1 with TRBJ2-1; 9 positions agree with TRBD2. The CDR3 spans 15 residues. Germline CDR1 and CDR2: SQVTM and ANQGSEA. After removal of 5 bases from V and 4 bases from J, the junction contained 9 bases not matched to a gene. The CDR3 loop reads CSVSARLADYNEQFF. CDR3 nucleotides: TGCAGCGTTAGCGCCCGACTAGCGGATTACAATGAGCAGTTCTTC.

V is TRBV29-1 and J is TRBJ2-7; 8 bases match TRBD1. With V trimmed by 6 bases and J by 3 bases, 7 bases remained unmatched. The CDR3 loop spans 13 amino acids. Per germline, CDR1 SQVTM and CDR2 ANQGSEA. As DNA, the CDR3 is TGCAGCGTCCAAAAGGACAGGGTCTACGAGCAGTACTTC. Its protein is CSVQKDRVYEQYF.

The J gene is TRBJ2-7, the V gene TRBV6-2 or TRBV6-3, with 8 bases that match TRBD2. This CDR3 has 18 amino acids. The junction had 16 bases not matched to a gene; V was cut back by 6 bases and J by 0 bases. From germline, CDR1 is MNHEY and CDR2 SVGEGT. CDR3 sequence (DNA): TGTGCCAGCAGCAAACGGGGGCTAGCGGGTATGAGCTCCTACGAGCAGTACTTC. Its protein is CASSKRGLAGMSSYEQYF.

The chain recombines TRBV27 with TRBJ1-1; D possibly corresponds to TRBD1 (5 bases). The CDR3 length is 12 residues. Trimming stripped 5 bases from V and 3 bases from J, with 7 bases between. From germline, CDR1 is MNHEY and CDR2 SMNVEV (reference sequence). CDR3 amino acids: CASSQGDTEAFF. In DNA form, the CDR3 reads TGTGCCAGCAGTCAGGGTGACACTGAAGCTTTCTTT.

V gene TRBV19 combines with J gene TRBJ2-7; weak D call: TRBD2 (6 bases). CDR3 length: 14 amino acids. Trimming cost V 6 bases and J 1 base, with 13 bases left between them. Germline V gene sequence: CDR1 LNHDA, CDR2 SQIVND (reference sequence). CDR3 loop: CASRRDSGSYEQYF. DNA for the CDR3: TGTGCCAGTAGGCGGGACTCTGGTTCCTACGAGCAGTACTTC.

This chain joins TRBV24-1 and TRBJ2-7; tentatively, D is TRBD1 (6 bases). The V gene's germline CDR1 is KGHDR and CDR2 SFDVKD. This CDR3 is built from 14 residues. Trimming removed 4 bases at V and 4 bases at J, with 13 bases between. The CDR3 DNA reads as TGTGCCACCAGTGACACAGGGAAAGGGTACGAGCAGTACTTC. It codes for CATSDTGKGYEQYF.